This TCR beta chain originates from a study of T cells in Graves' hyperthyroidism and ophthalmopathy. Trimming removed 5 bases from V and 6 bases from J, with 19 bases in between. The CDR3 is 15 residues long. From germline, CDR1 is LNHDA and CDR2 SQIVND (reference sequence). Researchers amplified the TCR beta CDR3 regions from RNA transcripts. The HTBI primer set served for first-round RT-PCR of the TCR CDR3. MiXCR, applied by TCRdb to the multiplex PCR reads, yields one record per CDR3 protein. This table has about 680,000 distinct CDR3 sequences, 35% appearing once. The sequencing input was blood. The sequence derives from a woman between 35 and 50 years old with Graves' hyperthyroidism. J is TRBJ1-2 and V is TRBV19, with unresolved D. CDR3 nucleotides: TGTGCCAGTAGTGGGTTCGGGAAGGTCTTGGATGGCTACACCTTC. The encoded protein is CASSGFGKVLDGYTF.